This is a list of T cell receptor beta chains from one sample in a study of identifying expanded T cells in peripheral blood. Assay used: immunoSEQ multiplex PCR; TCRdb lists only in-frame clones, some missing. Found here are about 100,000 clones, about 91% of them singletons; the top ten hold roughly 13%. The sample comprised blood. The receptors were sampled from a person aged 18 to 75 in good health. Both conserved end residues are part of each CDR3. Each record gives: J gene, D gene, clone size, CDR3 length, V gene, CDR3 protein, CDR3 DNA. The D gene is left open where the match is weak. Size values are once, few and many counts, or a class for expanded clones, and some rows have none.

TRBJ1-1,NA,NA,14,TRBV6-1,CASSGGTRNTEAFF,TGTGCCAGCAGTGGAGGGACTAGGAACACTGAAGCTTTCTTT
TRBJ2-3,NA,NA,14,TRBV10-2,CASSETGGGDTQYF,TGCGCCAGCAGTGAAACAGGAGGGGGAGATACGCAGTATTTT
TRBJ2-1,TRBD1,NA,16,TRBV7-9,CASSLLGRQGENEQFF,TGTGCCAGCAGCTTACTAGGTAGGCAGGGGGAAAATGAGCAGTTCTTC
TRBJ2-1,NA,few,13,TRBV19,CASSMGQHNEQFF,TGTGCCAGTAGTATGGGACAACACAATGAGCAGTTCTTC
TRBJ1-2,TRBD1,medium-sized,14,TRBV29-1,CSAVGTGGNYGYTF,TGCAGCGCAGTGGGGACAGGGGGTAACTATGGCTACACCTTC
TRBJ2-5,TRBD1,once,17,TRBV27,CASSLWGTGLRVETQYF,TGTGCCAGCAGTTTATGGGGGACAGGGCTTCGTGTCGAGACCCAGTACTTC
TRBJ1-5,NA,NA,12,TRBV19,CASRDGNQPQHF,TGTGCCAGTAGGGACGGCAATCAGCCCCAGCATTTT
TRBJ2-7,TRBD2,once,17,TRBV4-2,CASSQGGGLAGDYEQYF,TGTGCCAGCAGCCAAGGGGGGGGACTAGCGGGAGACTACGAGCAGTACTTC
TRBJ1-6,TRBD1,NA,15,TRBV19,CASTRTGGSDSPLHF,TGTGCCAGTACCCGGACAGGGGGCTCGGATTCACCCCTCCACTTT
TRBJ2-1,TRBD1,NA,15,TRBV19,CASSIGGQGVNEQFF,TGTGCCAGTAGTATAGGCGGACAGGGCGTGAATGAGCAGTTCTTC
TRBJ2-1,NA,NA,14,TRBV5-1,CASSLGTPYNEQFF,TGCGCCAGCAGCTTGGGGACACCCTACAATGAGCAGTTCTTC
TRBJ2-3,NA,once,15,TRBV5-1,CASSLLAGHTDTQYF,TGCGCCAGCAGCTTGTTGGCAGGGCACACAGATACGCAGTATTTT
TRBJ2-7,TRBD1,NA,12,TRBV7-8,CASSPTGDEQYF,TGTGCCAGCAGCCCGACAGGGGACGAGCAGTACTTC
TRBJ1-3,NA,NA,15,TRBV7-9,CASSSWGGPGNTIYF,TGTGCCAGCAGCTCATGGGGCGGGCCTGGAAACACCATATATTTT
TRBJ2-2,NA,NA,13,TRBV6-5,CASTPRGDGELFF,TGTGCCAGCACCCCGCGGGGTGACGGGGAGCTGTTTTTT
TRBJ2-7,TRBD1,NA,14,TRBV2,CASVRDSFSYEQYF,TGTGCCAGCGTGAGGGACAGTTTCTCCTACGAGCAGTACTTC
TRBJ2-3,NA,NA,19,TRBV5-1,CASSRGLSQAIDYSDTQYF,TGCGCCAGCAGCCGGGGCCTTTCACAGGCGATCGATTATTCAGATACGCAGTATTTT
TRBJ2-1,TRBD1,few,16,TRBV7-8,CASSTRQGSSYNEQFF,TGTGCCAGCAGCACCCGACAGGGTTCGTCCTACAATGAGCAGTTCTTC
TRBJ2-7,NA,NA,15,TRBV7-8,CASSPRIQPPIEQYF,TGTGCCAGCAGCCCGCGGATCCAGCCGCCGATAGAGCAGTACTTC
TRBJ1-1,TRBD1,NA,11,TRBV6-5,CASNTGGEVLF,TGTGCCAGCAATACAGGGGGCGAAGTTCTCTTT
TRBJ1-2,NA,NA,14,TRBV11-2,CASSVPMGNYGYTF,TGTGCCAGCAGCGTACCTATGGGGAACTATGGCTACACCTTC
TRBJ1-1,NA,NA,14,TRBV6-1,CASSVEGSGTEAFF,TGTGCCAGCAGTGTCGAGGGGTCAGGCACTGAAGCTTTCTTT
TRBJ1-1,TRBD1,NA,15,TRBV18,CASSPETGSSAEAFF,TGTGCCAGCTCACCAGAGACAGGGTCATCCGCTGAAGCTTTCTTT
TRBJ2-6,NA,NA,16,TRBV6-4,CASSAGDTYGANVLTF,TGTGCCAGCAGTGCTGGGGACACTTATGGGGCCAACGTCCTGACTTTC
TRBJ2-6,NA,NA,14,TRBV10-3,CAITPGSGANVLTF,TGTGCCATCACCCCGGGCTCTGGGGCCAACGTCCTGACTTTC
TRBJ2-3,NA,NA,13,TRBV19,CASLHPAEDTQYF,TGTGCCAGTCTCCACCCGGCTGAAGATACGCAGTATTTT
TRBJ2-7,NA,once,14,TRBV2,CASSDVAGSYEQYF,TGTGCCAGCAGTGACGTTGCGGGAAGCTACGAGCAGTACTTC
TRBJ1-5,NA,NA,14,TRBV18,CASSPVRNNQPQHF,TGTGCCAGCTCACCAGTCCGGAACAATCAGCCCCAGCATTTT
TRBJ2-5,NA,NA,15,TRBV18,CASSPTVGDLETQYF,TGTGCCAGCTCACCAACGGTCGGGGATTTAGAGACCCAGTACTTC
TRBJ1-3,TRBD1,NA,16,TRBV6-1,CASSGDRGRSGNTIYF,TGTGCCAGCAGTGGAGACAGGGGAAGGTCTGGAAACACCATATATTTT
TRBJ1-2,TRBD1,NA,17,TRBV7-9,CASSSQTGWNSQYGYTF,TGTGCCAGCAGCTCGCAGACAGGGTGGAATTCCCAGTATGGCTACACCTTC
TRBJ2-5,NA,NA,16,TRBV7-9,CASSNGQSAARETQYF,TGTGCCAGCAGCAACGGACAGAGCGCAGCCAGGGAGACCCAGTACTTC
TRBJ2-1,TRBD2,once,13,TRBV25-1,CASRAGEGNEQFF,TGTGCCAGCAGGGCGGGAGAGGGCAATGAGCAGTTCTTC
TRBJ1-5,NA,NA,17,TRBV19,CASSSFRMRSGNQPQHF,TGTGCCAGTAGTTCCTTCCGCATGCGCTCCGGCAATCAGCCCCAGCATTTT
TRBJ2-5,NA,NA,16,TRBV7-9,CASSLPRGSGGETQYF,TGTGCCAGCAGCTTACCGAGGGGTAGCGGAGGTGAGACCCAGTACTTC
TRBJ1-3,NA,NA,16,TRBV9,CASSGPGMGSGNTIYF,TGTGCCAGCAGCGGACCAGGGATGGGCTCTGGAAACACCATATATTTT
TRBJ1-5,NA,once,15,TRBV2,CASSGGQLYNQPQHF,TGTGCCAGCAGTGGGGGGCAGTTGTACAATCAGCCCCAGCATTTT
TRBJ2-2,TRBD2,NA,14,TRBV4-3,CASSLFLGTRELFF,TGCGCCAGCAGCCTATTCCTCGGGACTAGGGAGCTGTTTTTT
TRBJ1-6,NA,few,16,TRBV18,CASSPGQSMANSPLHF,TGTGCCAGCTCGCCTGGACAGTCGATGGCTAATTCACCCCTCCACTTT
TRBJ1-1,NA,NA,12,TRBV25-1,CASSEQNTEAFF,TGTGCCAGCAGTGAACAGAACACTGAAGCTTTCTTT
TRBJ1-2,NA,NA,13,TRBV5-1,CASSFDSNYGYTF,TGCGCCAGCAGCTTCGACAGTAACTATGGCTACACCTTC
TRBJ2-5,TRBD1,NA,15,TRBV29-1,CSVGRGTGGAETQYF,TGCAGCGTTGGGAGGGGGACAGGGGGCGCGGAGACCCAGTACTTC
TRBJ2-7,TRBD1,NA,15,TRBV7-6,CASSLGGQSNYEQYF,TGTGCCAGCAGCTTAGGGGGACAGTCAAACTACGAGCAGTACTTC
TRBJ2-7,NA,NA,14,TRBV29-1,CSVEDGAGINEQYF,TGCAGCGTTGAAGATGGGGCAGGGATCAACGAGCAGTACTTC
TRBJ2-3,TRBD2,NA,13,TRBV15,CATREKGSGAQYF,TGTGCCACCAGGGAAAAAGGGAGCGGGGCGCAGTATTTT
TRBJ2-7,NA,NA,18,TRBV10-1,CASSLNFGWFRDTYEQYF,TGCGCCAGCAGTTTAAATTTCGGTTGGTTTCGGGACACCTACGAGCAGTACTTC